These 10 T cell receptor beta chains came from one sample sequenced in a study of regulatory T cells in long-lasting Graves disease. To make TCR beta libraries, researchers used iRepertoire HTBI primers and Arm-PCR of CDR3 regions. TCRdb analysed the multiplex PCR reads with MiXCR anew, one entry per CDR3 protein. In the table there are around 400,000 distinct CDR3 sequences, roughly a sixth of which are singletons. The time point is: newly diagnosed GD, antithyroid drugs for less than 3 months. The TCR library was prepared using RNA isolated from PBMCs. The input for sequencing was peripheral blood mononuclear cells (PBMCs), taken at new diagnosis, from a patient treated with antithyroid drugs. These receptors were taken from a female donor with Graves disease.

Of note for this clonotype: The junction and the germline gene differ at one end; a read error may be behind it. This chain uses TRBV3-1 with TRBJ2-3, with 8 bases lining up with TRBD2. Germline V gene sequence: CDR1 LGHDT, CDR2 YNNKEL (reference sequence). The CDR3 loop spans 14 amino acids. CDR3 sequence: CAGSRAGGTDTQYF. The CDR3 DNA sequence: TGTGCCGGCAGCCGGGCGGGAGGAACAGATACGCAGTATTTT.

This clonotype has ten or more counts. The chain links TRBV6-2 or TRBV6-3 to TRBJ2-1; TRBD2 aligns across 12 bases. Germline V gene data show CDR1 as MNHEY and CDR2 as SVGEGT. The J segment lost 6 bases and the V segment lost 6 bases, leaving 12 bases of the junction unmatched. This CDR3 has 17 amino acids. CDR3 nucleotide sequence: TGTGCCAGCAGACACACTCGACTAGCGGGAGACGGCAATGAGCAGTTCTTC. Its translation: CASRHTRLAGDGNEQFF.

This clonotype has only a few counts. CDR3 protein: CASSYSGGTQYF. CDR3 nucleotide sequence: TGTGCCAGCAGTTACTCAGGGGGTACGCAGTATTTT. This chain links TRBV6-5 with TRBJ2-3; D may be TRBD1 (6 bases). There are 12 residues in the CDR3. Trimming took off 0 bases at V and 8 bases at J, with 6 bases between the two ends. The V gene's germline CDR1 is MNHEY and CDR2 SVGAGI.

With respect to this clonotype: It may be a read error: a sequence one base away is much more abundant. The V call is TRBV27, the J call TRBJ2-7; 10 nucleotides match TRBD2. Germline lookup yields CDR1 MNHEY and CDR2 SMNVEV (reference sequence). Losses at the gene ends were 3 bases for V and 6 bases for J; bases not matched to a gene: 8. CDR3 length equals 15 residues. The CDR3 loop reads CASSFVLAGAGEQYF. The CDR3 DNA is TGTGCCAGCAGTTTTGTTCTAGCGGGGGCCGGCGAGCAGTACTTC.

This clonotype was detected ten times or more. The chain has TRBV18 and TRBJ2-7; D ambiguous. Trimming removed 2 bases at V and 1 base at J, with 9 bases between. Germline CDR1 reads KGHSH; CDR2 reads LQKENI. This CDR3 has 14 amino acids. CDR3 in DNA: TGTGCCAGCTCACCAGACTCAAGATCCTACGAGCAGTACTTC. This sequence encodes CASSPDSRSYEQYF. The variable domain in full, with the rest retrieved from reference TRBV18 and TRBJ2-7, is NAGVMQNPRHLVRRRGQEARLRCSPMKGHSHVYWYRQLPEEGLKFMVYLQKENIIDESGMPKERFSAEFPKEGPSILRIQQVVRGDSAAYFCASSPDSRSYEQYFGPGTRLTVT.

This chain joins TRBV28 and TRBJ2-4, with D perhaps matching TRBD2 (5 bases). The germline gives CDR1 MDHEN, CDR2 SYDVKM. The CDR3 extends over 14 amino acids. Trimming removed 5 bases at V and 1 base at J, with 9 bases between. The CDR3 reads CASSPAAAKNIQYF. The CDR3 bases are TGTGCCAGCAGTCCAGCGGCGGCCAAAAACATTCAGTACTTC.

The sample holds a few counts of this clonotype. V gene TRBV6-2 or TRBV6-3 combines with J gene TRBJ2-5; 8 bases are shared with TRBD1. The CDR3 is made up of 14 amino acids. V was clipped by 4 bases and J by 5 bases; unmatched bases: 6. The germline gives CDR1 MNHEY, CDR2 SVGEGT. CDR3 nucleotide sequence: TGTGCCAGCAGTTCCGCCCGGGACAGGGAGACCCAGTACTTC. Protein product: CASSSARDRETQYF.

V gene TRBV5-8 combines with J gene TRBJ1-4, with D hard to call. In germline, CDR1 is SGHTS, CDR2 YDEGEE. CDR3 length equals 15 residues. V gave up 4 bases and J gave up 1 base, with 11 bases separating them. The DNA for the CDR3 is TGTGCCAGCAGCCCCCGGGAAAGAACTAATGAAAAACTGTTTTTT. It encodes CASSPRERTNEKLFF.

The rearrangement joins TRBV5-5 to TRBJ2-5; 7 bases map to TRBD2. The CDR3 contains 17 residues. After removal of 5 bases from V and 11 bases from J, the junction contained 24 bases not matched to a gene. The germline V gene encodes CDR1 SGHKS and CDR2 YYEKEE (reference sequence). The CDR3 coding sequence is TGTGCCAGCAGACCTCGAGGGCGGGAGTTCACCTACAATGAGCAGTACTTC. This codes for CASRPRGREFTYNEQYF.

This clonotype was detected ten times or more. The chain combines TRBV3-1 with TRBJ2-3; the match to TRBD2 covers 10 bases. CDR3 length: 16 residues. CDR1 LGHDT and CDR2 YNNKEL come from the germline V gene (reference sequence). Germline trimming cut 3 bases from V and 2 bases from J; bases unmatched to any gene: 5. CDR3 protein: CASSQGLAGATDTQYF. The CDR3 nucleotides read TGTGCCAGCAGCCAGGGGCTAGCGGGGGCCACAGATACGCAGTATTTT.